This T cell receptor (beta chain) was recorded in a study of beta chain features in type 1 diabetes. The wider study: Healthy donors resembled patients in age, gender and cell yields. Sorted cells, approximately 110,000,000 in number, were examined across all samples. The study's findings and limits: cDNA-based reads could over-represent cells with high TCR expression. Type 1 diabetes patients had fewer VDJ junction insertions and more deletions.

The authors reverse transcribed all of the isolated RNA, so sequencing captured expressed TCRB transcripts. Profiled with immunoSEQ multiplex PCR; TCRdb holds only in-frame clones, not every one. Among approximately 340,000 clones, approximately 16% were seen once, and the ten largest hold 0.019%. This CDR3 is 17 amino acids long. Trimming pared 1 base from V and 3 bases from J, leaving 18 bases between. CDR1 is SGHDN, CDR2 FVKESK, per germline. Details on this clone: Its antigen is unidentified.

This sequence was found in a young woman in good health. The chain joins TRBV14 to TRBJ2-5; D unclear. What was sequenced was naive CD4+ T cells from blood. CDR3 region: CASSQVRILVGEETQYF. In DNA, the CDR3 is TGTGCCAGCAGCCAAGTTCGGATTCTGGTGGGCGAAGAGACCCAGTACTTC.